This T cell receptor beta chain was recovered during a study of blood T cell repertoires in COVID-19. About the research overall: Spain, Italy and the United States supplied samples that represented acute and convalescent COVID-19. T cells, B-cell-depleted T cells, or PBMCs provided the cDNA or gDNA that served as material.

The V gene's germline CDR1 is PRHDT and CDR2 FYEKMQ (reference sequence). There are 16 residues in the CDR3. Per the authors' pipeline: Reference gene primers were amplified, and this amplification served to estimate nucleated cell counts. Libraries were prepared by immunoSEQ multiplex PCR; TCRdb keeps only in-frame clonotypes and omits some of them. The D gene and trimming were derived from the DNA, and the V and J assignments and clone size from that table. The top ten hold around 7% of the sample, which has 75,000 to 100,000 clones, roughly four fifths seen once. In regard to this clone: At one boundary the junction diverges from the germline segment, which might be a read error.

Sample: peripheral blood. V gene TRBV13 combines with J gene TRBJ1-4, with a possible D match to TRBD1 (5 bases). The TCR was taken from a man in his forties or fifties with active or convalescent COVID-19. CDR3 sequence (DNA): TGTGCCAGCAGCCTAGGTGGACACGGAAATAATGAAAAACTGTTTTTT. Encoded protein: CASSLGGHGNNEKLFF.